This TCR beta chain came from a study of Graves' ophthalmopathy and Graves' hyperthyroidism. Overall study results and limits: Sensitivity of 60% to 71% and specificity of roughly 78% were achieved by the model that predicted ophthalmopathy progression.

Lactation, pregnancy, uncontrolled infections and other autoimmune diseases were all grounds for excluding patients. The CDR3 sequence is 13 residues long. Germline V gene lookup returns CDR1 SQVTM and CDR2 ANQGSEA. V gave up 4 bases and J gave up 2 bases; unmatched junction bases: 5. This clonotype has a single count. Its specificity is unknown. Investigators amplified TCR beta CDR3 regions from RNA transcripts. The workflow started with a first-round RT-PCR run with HTBI primers and then moved on to a second-round multiplex PCR. TCRdb fed the multiplex PCR reads into MiXCR, producing one record per CDR3 protein. The sample has 740,000 or so distinct CDR3 sequences; approximately 40% are singletons.

The chain joins TRBV29-1 to TRBJ2-7; 7 nucleotides agree with TRBD1. The source of this sequence is an adult man with Graves' ophthalmopathy. Specimen: peripheral blood. The CDR3 here is CSVGDSIPYEQYF. As DNA, the CDR3 is TGCAGCGTTGGGGACAGTATTCCCTACGAGCAGTACTTC.